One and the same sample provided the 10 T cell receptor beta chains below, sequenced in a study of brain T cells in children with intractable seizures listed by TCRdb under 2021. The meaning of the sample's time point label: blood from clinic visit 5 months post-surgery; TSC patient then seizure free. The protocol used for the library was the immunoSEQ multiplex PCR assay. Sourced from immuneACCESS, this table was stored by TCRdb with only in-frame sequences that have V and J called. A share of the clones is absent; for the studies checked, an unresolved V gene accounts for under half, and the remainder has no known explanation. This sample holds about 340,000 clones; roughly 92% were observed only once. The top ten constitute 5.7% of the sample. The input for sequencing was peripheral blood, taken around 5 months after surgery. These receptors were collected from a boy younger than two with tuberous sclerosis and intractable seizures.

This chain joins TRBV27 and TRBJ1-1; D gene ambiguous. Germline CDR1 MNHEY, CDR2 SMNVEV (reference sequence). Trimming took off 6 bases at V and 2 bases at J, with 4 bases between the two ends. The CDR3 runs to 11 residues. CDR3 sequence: CASRRNTEAFF. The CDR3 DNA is TGTGCCAGCAGGCGTAACACTGAAGCTTTCTTT.

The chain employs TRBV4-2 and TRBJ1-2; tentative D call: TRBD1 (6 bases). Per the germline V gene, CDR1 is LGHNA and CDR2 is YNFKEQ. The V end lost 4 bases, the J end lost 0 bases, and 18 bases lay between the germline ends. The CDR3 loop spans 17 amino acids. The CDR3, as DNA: TGTGCCAGCAGCCCCCAGAGGACAGCAGAATCTAACTATGGCTACACCTTC. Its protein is CASSPQRTAESNYGYTF.

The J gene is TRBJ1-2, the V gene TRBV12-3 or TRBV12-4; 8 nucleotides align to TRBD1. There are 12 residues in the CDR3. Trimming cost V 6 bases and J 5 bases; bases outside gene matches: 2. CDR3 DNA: TGTGCCAGCAGGGGACAGGATTATGGCTACACCTTC. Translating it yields CASRGQDYGYTF.

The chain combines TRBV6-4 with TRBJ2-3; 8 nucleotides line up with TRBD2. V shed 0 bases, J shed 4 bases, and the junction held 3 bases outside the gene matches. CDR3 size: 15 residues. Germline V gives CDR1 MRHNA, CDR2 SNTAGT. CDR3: CASSDSGGAPDTQYF. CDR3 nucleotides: TGTGCCAGCAGTGACTCCGGGGGGGCCCCAGATACGCAGTATTTT.

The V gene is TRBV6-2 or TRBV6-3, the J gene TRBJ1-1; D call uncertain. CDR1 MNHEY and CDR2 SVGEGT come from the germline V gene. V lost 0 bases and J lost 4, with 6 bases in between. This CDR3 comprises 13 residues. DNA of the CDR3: TGTGCCAGCAGTTACTCGATTGGCACTGAAGCTTTCTTT. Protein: CASSYSIGTEAFF.

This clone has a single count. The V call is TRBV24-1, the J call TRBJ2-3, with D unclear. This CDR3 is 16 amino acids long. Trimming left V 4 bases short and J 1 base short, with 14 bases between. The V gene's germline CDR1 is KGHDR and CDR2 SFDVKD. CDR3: CATSEFPPRGTDTQYF. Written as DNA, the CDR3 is TGTGCCACCAGTGAATTCCCTCCTCGGGGCACAGATACGCAGTATTTT.

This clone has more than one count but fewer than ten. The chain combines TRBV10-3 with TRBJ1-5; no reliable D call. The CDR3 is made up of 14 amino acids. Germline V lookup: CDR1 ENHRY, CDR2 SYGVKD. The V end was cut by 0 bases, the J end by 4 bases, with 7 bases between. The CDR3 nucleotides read TGTGCCATCAGTGAGTCGGAGGAGAATCAGCCCCAGCATTTT. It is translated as CAISESEENQPQHF.

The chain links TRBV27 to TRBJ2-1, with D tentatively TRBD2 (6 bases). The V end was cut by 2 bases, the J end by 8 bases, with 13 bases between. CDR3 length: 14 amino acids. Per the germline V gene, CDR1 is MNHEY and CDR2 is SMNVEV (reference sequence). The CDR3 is CASSLVAVVDEQFF. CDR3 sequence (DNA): TGTGCCAGCAGTTTAGTAGCGGTAGTCGATGAGCAGTTCTTC.

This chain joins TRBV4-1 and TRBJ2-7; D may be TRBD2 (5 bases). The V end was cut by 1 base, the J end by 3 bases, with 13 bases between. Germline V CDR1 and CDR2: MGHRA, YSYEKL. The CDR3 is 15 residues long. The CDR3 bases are TGCGCCAGCAGCCAAGTGGTGGGTAGCGACTACGAGCAGTACTTC. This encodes CASSQVVGSDYEQYF.

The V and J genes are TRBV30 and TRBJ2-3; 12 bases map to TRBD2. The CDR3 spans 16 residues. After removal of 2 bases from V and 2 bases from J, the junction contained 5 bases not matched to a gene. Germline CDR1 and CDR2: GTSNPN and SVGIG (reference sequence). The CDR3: CAWSIGTSGYTDTQYF. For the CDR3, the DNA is TGTGCCTGGAGTATCGGGACTAGCGGGTACACAGATACGCAGTATTTT.